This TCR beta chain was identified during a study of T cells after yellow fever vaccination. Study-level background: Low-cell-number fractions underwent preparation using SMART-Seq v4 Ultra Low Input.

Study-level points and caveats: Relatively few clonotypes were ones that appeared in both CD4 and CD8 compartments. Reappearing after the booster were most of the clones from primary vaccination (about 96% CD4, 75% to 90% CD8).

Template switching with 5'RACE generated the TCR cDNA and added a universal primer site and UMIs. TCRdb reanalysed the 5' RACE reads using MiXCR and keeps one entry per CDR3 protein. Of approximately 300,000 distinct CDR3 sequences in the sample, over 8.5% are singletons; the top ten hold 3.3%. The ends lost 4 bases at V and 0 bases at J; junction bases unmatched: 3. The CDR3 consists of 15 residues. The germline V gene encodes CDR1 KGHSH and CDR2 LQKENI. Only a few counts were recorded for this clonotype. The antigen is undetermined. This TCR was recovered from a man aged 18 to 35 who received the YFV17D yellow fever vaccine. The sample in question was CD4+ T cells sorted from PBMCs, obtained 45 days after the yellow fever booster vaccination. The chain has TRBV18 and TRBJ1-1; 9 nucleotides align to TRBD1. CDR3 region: CASSQRTGVNTEAFF. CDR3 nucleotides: TGTGCCAGCTCACAGAGGACAGGGGTGAACACTGAAGCTTTCTTT. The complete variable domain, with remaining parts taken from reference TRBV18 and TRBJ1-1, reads NAGVMQNPRHLVRRRGQEARLRCSPMKGHSHVYWYRQLPEEGLKFMVYLQKENIIDESGMPKERFSAEFPKEGPSILRIQQVVRGDSAAYFCASSQRTGVNTEAFFGQGTRLTVV.